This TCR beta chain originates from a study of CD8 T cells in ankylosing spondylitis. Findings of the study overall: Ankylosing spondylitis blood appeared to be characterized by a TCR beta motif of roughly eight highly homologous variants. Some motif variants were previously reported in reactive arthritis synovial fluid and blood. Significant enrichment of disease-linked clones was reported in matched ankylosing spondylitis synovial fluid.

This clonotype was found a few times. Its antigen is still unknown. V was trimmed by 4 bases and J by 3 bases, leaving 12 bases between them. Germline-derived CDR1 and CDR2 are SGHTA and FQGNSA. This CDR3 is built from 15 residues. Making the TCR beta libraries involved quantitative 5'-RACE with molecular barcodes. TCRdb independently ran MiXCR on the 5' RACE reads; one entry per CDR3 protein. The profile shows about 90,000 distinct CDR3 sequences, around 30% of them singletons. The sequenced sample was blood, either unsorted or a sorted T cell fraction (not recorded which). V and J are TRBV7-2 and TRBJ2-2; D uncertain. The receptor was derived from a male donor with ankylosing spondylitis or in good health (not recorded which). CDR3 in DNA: TGTGCCAGCAGCTCCCCGGAGACTTACACCGGGGAGCTGTTTTTT. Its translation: CASSSPETYTGELFF.